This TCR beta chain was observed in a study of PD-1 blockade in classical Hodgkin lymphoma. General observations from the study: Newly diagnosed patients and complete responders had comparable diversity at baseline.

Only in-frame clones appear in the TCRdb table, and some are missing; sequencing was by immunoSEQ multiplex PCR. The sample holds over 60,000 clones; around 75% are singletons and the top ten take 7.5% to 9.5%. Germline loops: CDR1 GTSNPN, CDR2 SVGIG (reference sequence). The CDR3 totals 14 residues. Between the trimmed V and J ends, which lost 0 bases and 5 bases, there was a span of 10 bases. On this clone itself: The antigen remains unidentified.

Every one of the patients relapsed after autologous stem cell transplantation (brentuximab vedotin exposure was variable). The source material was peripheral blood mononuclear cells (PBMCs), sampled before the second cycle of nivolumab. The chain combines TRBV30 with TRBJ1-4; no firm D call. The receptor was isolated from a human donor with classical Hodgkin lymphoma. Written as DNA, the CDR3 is TGTGCCTGGAGTGTCCAGCCAGCAAATGAAAAACTGTTTTTT. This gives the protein CAWSVQPANEKLFF.